The 13 T cell receptor beta chains below come from one sample, sequenced in a study of OX40 agonist ivuxolimab in advanced cancers. Here immunoSEQ multiplex PCR was the method, and the copy in TCRdb shows in-frame clones only, minus some. This table holds tens of thousands of clones, about nine tenths found once. The input for sequencing was CD4+ or CD8+ T cells sorted from blood, taken in a trial of the OX40 agonist ivuxolimab. These TCRs come from an adult with an advanced solid tumor such as melanoma, head and neck, liver or kidney cancer.

The CDR3 spells CASSQDRILNFYYEQYF. CDR3 nucleotides: TGCGCCAGCAGCCAAGATAGAATATTAAACTTTTACTACGAGCAGTACTTC. The chain uses TRBV4-3 and TRBJ2-7; D remains ambiguous. The germline gives CDR1 LGHNA, CDR2 YSLEER. V dropped 0 bases and J dropped 3 bases, with 18 bases sitting between them. The CDR3 runs 17 residues.

The gene calls are TRBV4-1 and TRBJ1-2, with D hard to call. The V gene lost 1 base and the J gene lost 3 bases, with 6 bases spanning the gap. CDR1 MGHRA and CDR2 YSYEKL come from the germline V gene. The CDR3 is 13 residues long. CDR3 DNA: TGCGCCAGCAGCCAAGTGGTATACTATGGCTACACCTTC. Encoded protein: CASSQVVYYGYTF.

The rearrangement uses TRBV27 and TRBJ2-1; possible D gene TRBD2, 5 bases. The CDR3 covers 14 residues. V shed 7 bases and J shed 2 bases, with 12 bases lying between them. Germline values: CDR1 MNHEY, CDR2 SMNVEV (reference sequence). CDR3 in amino acids: CASTAGGPYNEQFF. In DNA form, the CDR3 reads TGTGCCAGCACGGCGGGTGGACCCTACAATGAGCAGTTCTTC.

The chain is built from TRBV4-2 and TRBJ1-1; no definite D call. CDR1 is LGHNA, CDR2 YNFKEQ, per germline. The V end lost 3 bases, the J end lost 4 bases, and 15 bases lay between the germline ends. CDR3 length: 15 residues. This CDR3 is CASSQLRGLGTEAFF. The CDR3 DNA follows: TGTGCCAGCAGCCAGCTAAGAGGGTTGGGCACTGAAGCTTTCTTT.

This clone was found once. The rearrangement links TRBV11-2 to TRBJ1-2; D perhaps matches TRBD1 (5 bases). The germline CDR1 and CDR2 sequences are SGHAT and FQNNGV. This CDR3 contains 13 residues. V was pared by 4 bases and J by 5 bases, with 11 bases between. CDR3: CASSSTREYGYTF. In DNA form, the CDR3 reads TGTGCCAGCAGCTCCACCAGGGAATATGGCTACACCTTC.

The rearrangement links TRBV7-8 to TRBJ1-1; D possibly corresponds to TRBD1 (6 bases). The V and J ends lost 5 bases and 3 bases respectively, with 13 bases between them. Per germline, CDR1 SGHVS and CDR2 FQNEAQ. The CDR3 is 14 amino acids. For the CDR3, the DNA is TGTGCCAGCAGCCCCAGGGCAGGGGACACTGAAGCTTTCTTT. This gives the protein CASSPRAGDTEAFF. The whole variable domain, filled in from reference TRBV7-8 and TRBJ1-1, reads GAGVSQSPRYKVAKRGQDVALRCDPISGHVSLFWYQQALGQGPEFLTYFQNEAQLDKSGLPSDRFFAERPEGSVSTLKIQRTQQEDSAVYLCASSPRAGDTEAFFGQGTRLTVV.

This clone was detected only once. This chain joins TRBV19 and TRBJ1-1; D is possibly TRBD1 (5 bases). This CDR3 is built from 13 residues. V shed 5 bases and J shed 4 bases, with 11 bases lying between them. CDR1 and CDR2 from the germline V gene are LNHDA and SQIVND (reference sequence). In DNA form, the CDR3 reads TGTGCCAGTAGTGCCGGGGGGGGCACTGAAGCTTTCTTT. It translates to CASSAGGGTEAFF.

The V and J genes are TRBV6-1 and TRBJ2-3; 11 bases align to TRBD2. Losses at the gene ends were 4 bases for V and 2 bases for J; bases not matched to a gene: 8. The CDR3 sequence is 17 residues long. Germline V lookup: CDR1 MNHNS, CDR2 SASEGT. CDR3 coding DNA: TGTGCCAGCAGTGTACTAGCGGGAGTAGGTGCCACAGATACGCAGTATTTT. It translates to CASSVLAGVGATDTQYF.

This clone was seen more than once but under ten times. The chain links TRBV30 to TRBJ1-2, with a possible D match to TRBD1 (5 bases). Trimming removed 0 bases from V and 0 bases from J, with 17 bases in between. CDR1 is GTSNPN and CDR2 is SVGIG in the germline V gene (reference sequence). This CDR3 is built from 17 residues. DNA of the CDR3: TGTGCCTGGAGTGTAAAGTTATGGGGGGTTGCTAACTATGGCTACACCTTC. The encoded protein is CAWSVKLWGVANYGYTF.

The genes are TRBV27 and TRBJ2-1; 8 nucleotides match TRBD1. The germline V gene has CDR1 MNHEY and CDR2 SMNVEV (reference sequence). CDR3 length: 14 residues. With 4 bases clipped from V and 2 bases from J, the junction kept 1 base outside the gene matches. CDR3 sequence: CASSSGGTYNEQFF. The CDR3 bases are TGTGCCAGCAGTTCAGGGGGCACCTACAATGAGCAGTTCTTC.

The genes are TRBV27 and TRBJ1-1, with D perhaps TRBD1 (6 bases). Germline V CDR1 and CDR2: MNHEY, SMNVEV (reference sequence). The V and J ends lost 6 bases and 1 base respectively, with 12 bases between them. CDR3 size: 14 residues. The CDR3 is CASRSRGWNTEAFF. The CDR3 coding sequence is TGTGCCAGCAGGAGCAGGGGATGGAACACTGAAGCTTTCTTT.

The gene calls are TRBV14 and TRBJ1-2; unclear D gene. Germline V gene sequence: CDR1 SGHDN, CDR2 FVKESK. With 0 bases removed from V and 8 bases from J, the gap between germline ends came to 10 bases. This CDR3 is built from 13 residues. DNA for the CDR3: TGTGCCAGCAGCCAAGAGGGCAGTCGGGGCTACACCTTC. Its protein product is CASSQEGSRGYTF.

This clone was detected only once. This chain uses TRBV11-3 with TRBJ2-1, with D possibly being TRBD1 (6 bases). V was shortened by 2 bases and J by 4 bases, with 27 bases between the two germline ends. The CDR3 runs 20 residues. Germline CDR1 and CDR2: SGHNT and YENEEA. CDR3 DNA sequence: TGTGCCAGCAGCTTATCCCAAAAGGTTTTGGGGGCGCTGGGATACAATGAGCAGTTCTTC. Protein product: CASSLSQKVLGALGYNEQFF.